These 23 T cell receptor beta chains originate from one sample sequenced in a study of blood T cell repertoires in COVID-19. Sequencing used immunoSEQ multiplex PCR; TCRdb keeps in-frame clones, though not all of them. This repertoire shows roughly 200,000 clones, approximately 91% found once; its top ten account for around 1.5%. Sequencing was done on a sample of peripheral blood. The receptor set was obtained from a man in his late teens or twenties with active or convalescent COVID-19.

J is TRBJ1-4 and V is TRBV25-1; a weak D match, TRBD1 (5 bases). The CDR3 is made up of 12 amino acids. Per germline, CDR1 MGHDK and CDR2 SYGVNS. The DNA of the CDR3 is TGTGCAAGCGGGGGGTATAATGAAAAACTGTTTTTT. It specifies CASGGYNEKLFF.

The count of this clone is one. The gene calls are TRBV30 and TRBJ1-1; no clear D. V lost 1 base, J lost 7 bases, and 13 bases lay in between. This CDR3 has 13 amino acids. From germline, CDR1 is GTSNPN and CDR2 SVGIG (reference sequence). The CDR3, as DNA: TGTGCCTGGAGTGGGCATGGGGAGGGTGAAGCTTTCTTT. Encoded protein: CAWSGHGEGEAFF.

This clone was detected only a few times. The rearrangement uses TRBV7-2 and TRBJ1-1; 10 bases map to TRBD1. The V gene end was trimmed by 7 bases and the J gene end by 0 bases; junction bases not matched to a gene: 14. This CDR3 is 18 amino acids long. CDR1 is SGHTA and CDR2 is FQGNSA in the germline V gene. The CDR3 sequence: CASIRSGGQGILNTEAFF. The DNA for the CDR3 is TGTGCCAGCATCCGAAGTGGGGGACAGGGGATCCTGAACACTGAAGCTTTCTTT. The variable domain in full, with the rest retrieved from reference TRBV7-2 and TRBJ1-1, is GAGVSQSPSNKVTEKGKDVELRCDPISGHTALYWYRQSLGQGLEFLIYFQGNSAPDKSGLPSDRFSAERTGGSVSTLTIQRTQQEDSAVYLCASIRSGGQGILNTEAFFGQGTRLTVV.

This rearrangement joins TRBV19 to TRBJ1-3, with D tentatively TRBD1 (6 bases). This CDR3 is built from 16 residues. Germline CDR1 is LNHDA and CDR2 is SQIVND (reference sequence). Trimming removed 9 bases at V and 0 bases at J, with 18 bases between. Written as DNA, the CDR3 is TGTGCCAGCAAGGAAGGACAGCAATTCTCTGGAAACACCATATATTTT. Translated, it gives CASKEGQQFSGNTIYF.

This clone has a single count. DNA of the CDR3: TGTGCCAGCAGACAGGGAACTAATGAAAAACTGTTTTTT. Translated: CASRQGTNEKLFF. V and J are TRBV2 and TRBJ1-4; possibly TRBD1 for D (6 bases). The germline V and J ends were trimmed by 6 bases and 1 base, with 6 bases remaining between them. The CDR3 spans 13 residues. Germline V gene data show CDR1 as SNHLY and CDR2 as FYNNEI.

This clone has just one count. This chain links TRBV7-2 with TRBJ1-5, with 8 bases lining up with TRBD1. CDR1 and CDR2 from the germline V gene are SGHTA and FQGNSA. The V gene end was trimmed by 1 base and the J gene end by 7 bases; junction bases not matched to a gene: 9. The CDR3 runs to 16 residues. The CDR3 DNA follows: TGTGCCAGCAGCTTAGGGGGACAGGCCCGGGGCCAGCCCCAGCATTTT. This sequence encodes CASSLGGQARGQPQHF.

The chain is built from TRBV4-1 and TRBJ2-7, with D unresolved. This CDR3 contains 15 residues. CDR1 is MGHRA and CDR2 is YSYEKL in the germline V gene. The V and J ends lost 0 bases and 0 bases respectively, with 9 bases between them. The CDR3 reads CASSQDAGLSYEQYF. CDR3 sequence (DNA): TGCGCCAGCAGCCAAGATGCAGGTCTCTCCTACGAGCAGTACTTC.

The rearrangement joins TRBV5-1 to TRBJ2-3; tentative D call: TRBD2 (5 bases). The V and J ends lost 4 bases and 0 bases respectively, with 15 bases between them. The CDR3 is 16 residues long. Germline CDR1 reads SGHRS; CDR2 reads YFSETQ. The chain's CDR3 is CASSPLSGVSTDTQYF. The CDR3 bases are TGCGCCAGCAGCCCCCTATCCGGGGTAAGCACAGATACGCAGTATTTT.

CDR3 residues: CAISGGLAKNIQYF. CDR3 coding DNA: TGTGCCATCAGTGGCGGGTTAGCCAAAAACATTCAGTACTTC. The gene calls are TRBV10-3 and TRBJ2-4; D might be TRBD2 (5 bases). The CDR3 runs to 14 residues. Germline V gene data show CDR1 as ENHRY and CDR2 as SYGVKD. Deletions cut 4 bases from V and 0 bases from J, with 7 bases between.

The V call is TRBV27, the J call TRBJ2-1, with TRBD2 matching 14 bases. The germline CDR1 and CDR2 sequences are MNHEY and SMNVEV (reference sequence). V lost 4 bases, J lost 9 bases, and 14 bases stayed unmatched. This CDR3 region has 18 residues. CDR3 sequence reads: CASSSSPPGTSGSGEQFF. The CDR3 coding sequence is TGTGCCAGCAGTTCCTCACCCCCCGGGACTAGCGGGAGCGGTGAGCAGTTCTTC.

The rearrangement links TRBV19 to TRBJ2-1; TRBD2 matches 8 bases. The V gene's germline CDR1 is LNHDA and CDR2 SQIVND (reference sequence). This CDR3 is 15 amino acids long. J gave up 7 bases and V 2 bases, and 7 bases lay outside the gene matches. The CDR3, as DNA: TGTGCCAGTAGTATAAAGACTAGCGAACTAAATGAGCAGTTCTTC. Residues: CASSIKTSELNEQFF.

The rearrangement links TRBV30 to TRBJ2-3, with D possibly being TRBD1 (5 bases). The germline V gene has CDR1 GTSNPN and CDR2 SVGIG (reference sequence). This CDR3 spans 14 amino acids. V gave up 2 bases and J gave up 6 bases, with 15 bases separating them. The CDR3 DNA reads TGTGCCTGGAGTAGGGGCACGGAACGGGATACGCAGTATTTT. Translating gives CAWSRGTERDTQYF. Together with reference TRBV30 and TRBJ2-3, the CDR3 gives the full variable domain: SQTIHQWPATLVQPVGSPLSLECTVEGTSNPNLYWYRQAAGRGLQLLFYSVGIGQISSEVPQNLSASRPQDRQFILSSKKLLLSDSGFYLCAWSRGTERDTQYFGPGTRLTVL.

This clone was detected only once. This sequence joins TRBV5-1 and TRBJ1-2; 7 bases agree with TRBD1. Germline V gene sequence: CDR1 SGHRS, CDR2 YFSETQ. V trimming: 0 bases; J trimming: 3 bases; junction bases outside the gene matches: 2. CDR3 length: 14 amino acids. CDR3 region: CASSLEGADYGYTF. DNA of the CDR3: TGCGCCAGCAGCTTGGAGGGGGCGGACTATGGCTACACCTTC.

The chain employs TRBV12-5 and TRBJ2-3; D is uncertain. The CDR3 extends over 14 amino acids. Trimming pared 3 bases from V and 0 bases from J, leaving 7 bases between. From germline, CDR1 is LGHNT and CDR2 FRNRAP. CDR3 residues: CASGFGESTDTQYF. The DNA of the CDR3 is TGTGCTAGTGGTTTCGGTGAGAGCACAGATACGCAGTATTTT.

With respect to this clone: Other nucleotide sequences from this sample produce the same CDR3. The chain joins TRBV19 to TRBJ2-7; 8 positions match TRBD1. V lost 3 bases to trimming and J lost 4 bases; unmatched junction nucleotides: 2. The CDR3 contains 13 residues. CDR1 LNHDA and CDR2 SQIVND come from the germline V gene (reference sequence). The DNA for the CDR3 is TGTGCCAGTAGTATCGGACAGGGATACGAGCAGTACTTC. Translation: CASSIGQGYEQYF.

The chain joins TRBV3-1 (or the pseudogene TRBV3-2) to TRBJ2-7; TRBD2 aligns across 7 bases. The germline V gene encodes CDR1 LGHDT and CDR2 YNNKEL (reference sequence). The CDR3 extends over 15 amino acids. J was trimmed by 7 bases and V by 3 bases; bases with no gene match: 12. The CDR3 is CASSQATTGGGEQYF. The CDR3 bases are TGTGCCAGCAGCCAGGCAACGACGGGAGGCGGGGAGCAGTACTTC.

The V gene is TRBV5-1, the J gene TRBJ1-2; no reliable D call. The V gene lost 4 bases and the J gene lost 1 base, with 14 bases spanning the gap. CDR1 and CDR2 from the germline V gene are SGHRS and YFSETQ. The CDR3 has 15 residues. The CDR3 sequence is CASSPDGNLNYGYTF. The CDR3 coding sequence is TGCGCCAGCAGCCCCGACGGGAACCTTAACTATGGCTACACCTTC.

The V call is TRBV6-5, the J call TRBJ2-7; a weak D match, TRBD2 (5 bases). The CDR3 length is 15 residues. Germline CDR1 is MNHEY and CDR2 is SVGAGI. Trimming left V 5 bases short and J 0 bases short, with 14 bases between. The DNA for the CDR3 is TGTGCCAGCAGTACCCAGGCACGGGGCTCCTACGAGCAGTACTTC. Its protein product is CASSTQARGSYEQYF.

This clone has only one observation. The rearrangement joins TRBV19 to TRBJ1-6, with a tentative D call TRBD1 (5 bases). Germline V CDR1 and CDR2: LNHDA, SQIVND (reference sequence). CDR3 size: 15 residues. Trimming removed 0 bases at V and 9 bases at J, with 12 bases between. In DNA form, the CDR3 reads TGTGCCAGTAGTATAGATCGGCAGGGTGGTTCACCCCTCCACTTT. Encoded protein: CASSIDRQGGSPLHF.

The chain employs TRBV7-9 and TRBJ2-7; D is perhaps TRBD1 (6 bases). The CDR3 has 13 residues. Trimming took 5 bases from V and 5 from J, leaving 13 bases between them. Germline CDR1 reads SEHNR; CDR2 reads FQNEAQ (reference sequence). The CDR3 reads CASSITGSNEQYF. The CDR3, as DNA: TGTGCCAGCAGCATTACAGGGTCCAACGAGCAGTACTTC.

DNA of the CDR3: TGTGCCAGTAGACCACAGGGGACGACCGCCATTAACTATGGCTACACCTTC. Its protein is CASRPQGTTAINYGYTF. The V and J genes are TRBV19 and TRBJ1-2; 7 nucleotides match TRBD1. The CDR3 has 17 amino acids. CDR1 is LNHDA and CDR2 is SQIVND in the germline V gene (reference sequence). V lost 6 bases to trimming and J lost 1 base; unmatched junction nucleotides: 14.

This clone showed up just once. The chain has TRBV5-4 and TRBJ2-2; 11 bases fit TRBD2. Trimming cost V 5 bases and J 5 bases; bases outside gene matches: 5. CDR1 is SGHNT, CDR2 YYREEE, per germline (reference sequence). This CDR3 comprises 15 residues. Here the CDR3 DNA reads TGTGCCAGCAGGGAGCTAGCGGGAGGTACCGGGGAGCTGTTTTTT. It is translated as CASRELAGGTGELFF.

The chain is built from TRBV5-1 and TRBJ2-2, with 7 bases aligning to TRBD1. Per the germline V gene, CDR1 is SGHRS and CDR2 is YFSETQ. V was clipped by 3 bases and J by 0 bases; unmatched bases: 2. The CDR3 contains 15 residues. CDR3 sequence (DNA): TGCGCCAGCAGCTGGGGGACAGCGAACACCGGGGAGCTGTTTTTT. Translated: CASSWGTANTGELFF.